This entry lists 15 T cell receptor beta chains sequenced from one sample in a study of blood T cell repertoires in COVID-19. Here immunoSEQ multiplex PCR was the method, and the copy in TCRdb shows in-frame clones only, minus some. The sample contains a few hundred thousand clones, 80% to 90% of which appear only once. The sequenced sample was peripheral blood. The receptors derive from a man younger than 35 who had recovered from COVID-19.

In DNA, the CDR3 is TGTGCCAGCAGCTTAGCCGGCGGGAGGGCCAGTGAGCAGTTCTTC. Translated: CASSLAGGRASEQFF. The chain has TRBV7-6 and TRBJ2-1; 9 nucleotides align to TRBD2. The germline V gene has CDR1 SGHVS and CDR2 FNYEAQ. The CDR3 is 15 residues long. The trim removed 0 bases at V and 9 bases at J, leaving 6 bases unmatched. The variable domain in full, with the rest retrieved from reference TRBV7-6 and TRBJ2-1, is GAGVSQSPRYKVTKRGQDVALRCDPISGHVSLYWYRQALGQGPEFLTYFNYEAQQDKSGLPNDRFSAERPEGSISTLTIQRTEQRDSAMYRCASSLAGGRASEQFFGPGTRLTVL.

This chain joins TRBV19 and TRBJ1-5, with D tentatively TRBD1 (6 bases). CDR1 and CDR2 from the germline V gene are LNHDA and SQIVND (reference sequence). This CDR3 has 12 residues. V was trimmed by 11 bases and J by 3 bases, leaving 11 bases between them. The CDR3 nucleotides read TGTGCCGCCGGGGACACCAATCAGCCCCAGCATTTT. Its translation is CAAGDTNQPQHF.

The chain couples TRBV6-5 to TRBJ1-2; D is undetermined. Deletions cut 8 bases from V and 3 bases from J, with 13 bases between. From germline, CDR1 is MNHEY and CDR2 SVGAGI. The CDR3 loop spans 13 amino acids. CDR3 protein: CASRGANYYGYTF. The CDR3 DNA reads as TGTGCCAGCCGGGGAGCGAACTACTATGGCTACACCTTC.

V gene TRBV19 combines with J gene TRBJ2-7, with 8 bases identical to TRBD2. After removal of 3 bases from V and 3 bases from J, the junction contained 7 bases not matched to a gene. The CDR3 sequence is 15 residues long. Germline V gene data show CDR1 as LNHDA and CDR2 as SQIVND (reference sequence). CDR3 sequence (DNA): TGTGCCAGTAGTATCTCGTTAGCGGGGTACTACGAGCAGTACTTC. Translating gives CASSISLAGYYEQYF.

The chain has TRBV19 and TRBJ2-6; 10 bases map to TRBD2. V lost 4 bases and J lost 0; bases outside the gene matches: 6. The CDR3 is 18 amino acids. Germline loops: CDR1 LNHDA, CDR2 SQIVND (reference sequence). This CDR3 is CASSTRLAGYSGANVLTF. CDR3 in DNA: TGTGCCAGTAGTACTAGACTAGCGGGTTACTCTGGGGCCAACGTCCTGACTTTC.

Comments on this clone: The sample contains more than one DNA sequence encoding this CDR3. The chain couples TRBV30 to TRBJ1-1, with D tentatively TRBD1 (5 bases). The CDR3 sequence is 13 residues long. Germline CDR1 and CDR2: GTSNPN and SVGIG (reference sequence). The V end lost 1 base, the J end lost 0 bases, and 6 bases lay between the germline ends. CDR3 region: CAWSGQLNTEAFF. CDR3 sequence (DNA): TGTGCCTGGAGTGGACAGTTGAACACTGAAGCTTTCTTT.

The chain couples TRBV20-1 to TRBJ2-1; D is undetermined. Deletions cut 6 bases from V and 8 bases from J, with 11 bases between. Germline V gives CDR1 DFQATT, CDR2 SNEGSKA (reference sequence). The CDR3 spans 11 residues. The CDR3: CSAKTADEQFF. In DNA form, the CDR3 reads TGCAGTGCAAAGACGGCGGATGAGCAGTTCTTC.

This clone appeared a single time. The V gene is TRBV2, the J gene TRBJ1-1, with a possible D match to TRBD1 (6 bases). The CDR3 spans 13 residues. Trimming cost V 7 bases and J 4 bases, with 13 bases left between them. Germline CDR1 is SNHLY and CDR2 is FYNNEI. CDR3 DNA sequence: TGTGCCAGCACTACCGGACAGCTCACTGAAGCTTTCTTT. Its protein is CASTTGQLTEAFF.

V and J are TRBV5-6 and TRBJ2-7; TRBD2 agrees at 7 bases. CDR3 length: 14 residues. Germline values: CDR1 SGHDT, CDR2 YYEEEE. The V gene end was trimmed by 0 bases and the J gene end by 0 bases; junction bases not matched to a gene: 0. DNA of the CDR3: TGTGCCAGCAGCTTGGTAGCGGGCTCCTACGAGCAGTACTTC. Amino acid sequence: CASSLVAGSYEQYF.

The gene calls are TRBV4-1 and TRBJ1-2; possibly TRBD1 for D (5 bases). Per germline, CDR1 MGHRA and CDR2 YSYEKL. Trimming stripped 0 bases from V and 8 bases from J, with 16 bases between. The CDR3 totals 15 residues. The CDR3 protein is CASSQDRGDARGYTF. CDR3 sequence (DNA): TGCGCCAGCAGCCAAGATCGCGGGGACGCTAGGGGCTACACCTTC.

The gene calls are TRBV9 and TRBJ2-1; D remains unclear. The germline CDR1 and CDR2 sequences are SGDLS and YYNGEE. Between the trimmed V and J ends, which lost 2 bases and 2 bases, there was a span of 14 bases. The CDR3 loop spans 16 amino acids. The CDR3 region is CASSVATYRAYNEQFF. The CDR3, as DNA: TGTGCCAGCAGCGTGGCGACATACCGAGCCTACAATGAGCAGTTCTTC.

V and J are TRBV10-3 and TRBJ1-6, with 8 bases that match TRBD1. Germline trimming cut 4 bases from V and 8 bases from J; bases unmatched to any gene: 4. The germline V gene has CDR1 ENHRY and CDR2 SYGVKD. This CDR3 has 14 amino acids. CDR3 amino acids: CAISAGTGHSPLHF. The DNA for the CDR3 is TGTGCCATCAGTGCCGGGACAGGTCATTCACCCCTCCACTTT.

The J gene is TRBJ1-5, the V gene TRBV19; 9 positions match TRBD1. The CDR3 length is 17 residues. CDR1 LNHDA and CDR2 SQIVND come from the germline V gene (reference sequence). V gave up 6 bases and J gave up 2 bases; unmatched junction bases: 11. CDR3 sequence reads: CASSHTGTGLGNQPQHF. The CDR3 DNA reads TGTGCCAGTAGCCATACCGGGACAGGGTTAGGCAATCAGCCCCAGCATTTT.

Written as DNA, the CDR3 is TGTGCCAGCAGTTACGGTAGCGGGGGTGTAGAGACCCAGTACTTC. Its protein product is CASSYGSGGVETQYF. The chain uses TRBV6-5 and TRBJ2-5; TRBD2 matches 9 bases. Germline V lookup: CDR1 MNHEY, CDR2 SVGAGI. The CDR3 is 15 amino acids. V lost 2 bases to trimming and J lost 4 bases; unmatched junction nucleotides: 5.

This clone was recorded a few times. J is TRBJ2-2 and V is TRBV2; perhaps TRBD2 as D (6 bases). CDR1 is SNHLY and CDR2 is FYNNEI in the germline V gene. This CDR3 is 14 amino acids long. The V end lost 3 bases, the J end lost 3 bases, and 8 bases lay between the germline ends. CDR3 in DNA: TGTGCCAGCAGTGATCTAGCGTACACCGGGGAGCTGTTTTTT. It translates to CASSDLAYTGELFF.